Following are 16 T cell receptor beta chains from one sample sequenced in a study of Graves' ophthalmopathy and Graves' hyperthyroidism (dated by TCRdb to 2016 to 2019). For sequencing, an Illumina HiSeq 2000 was employed. For repertoire sequencing, the TCR beta CDR3 regions were amplified from RNA transcripts. A first-round RT-PCR used HTBI primers with the Qiagen OneStep RT-PCR kit, followed by a second-round multiplex PCR, size selection and purification. TCRdb trimmed public reads at Q25 via fastp, called clones via MiXCR and kept in-frame beta chains. Every CDR3 protein is listed once, alongside the most common genes and DNA of its rows. The sample yields 200,000 to 250,000 distinct CDR3 sequences; 20% to 25% were counted once. The ten largest clonotypes hold 35% to 55% of the sample. The specimen was peripheral blood. The source of these receptors is a woman aged 45-60 years with Graves' ophthalmopathy. Donor details come from another sample of the same person, matched by shared clones.

At least ten counts were recorded for this clonotype. The chain uses TRBV28 and TRBJ1-2; unclear D gene. Trimming took 6 bases from V and 0 from J, leaving 8 bases between them. The length of the CDR3 is 13 residues. CDR1 and CDR2 (germline): MDHEN, SYDVKM. This chain's CDR3 is CASRSGPNYGYTF. In DNA form, the CDR3 reads TGTGCCAGCAGATCCGGACCTAACTATGGCTACACCTTC.

This clonotype was found many times. This chain links TRBV2 with TRBJ2-7; TRBD2 agrees at 13 bases. Germline assignment: CDR1 SNHLY and CDR2 FYNNEI. This CDR3 spans 15 amino acids. V trimming: 5 bases; J trimming: 1 base; junction bases outside the gene matches: 2. CDR3 residues: CASSPGLAGSYEQYF. CDR3 nucleotide sequence: TGTGCCAGCAGTCCGGGACTAGCGGGATCCTACGAGCAGTACTTC. Drawing the rest from reference TRBV2 and TRBJ2-7, the complete variable domain is EPEVTQTPSHQVTQMGQEVILRCVPISNHLYFYWYRQILGQKVEFLVSFYNNEISEKSEIFDDQFSVERPDGSNFTLKIRSTKLEDSAMYFCASSPGLAGSYEQYFGPGTRLTVT.

Concerning this clonotype: A much larger clone differs from this one at a single base, so this may be a read error. The chain has TRBV11-1 and TRBJ2-1, with TRBD2 matching 8 bases. Germline V CDR1 and CDR2: SGHAT, FQDESV (reference sequence). J was trimmed by 6 bases and V by 3 bases; bases with no gene match: 13. CDR3 size: 17 residues. This chain's CDR3 is CASSFVGTGGFFNEQFF. In nucleotides, the CDR3 is TGTGCCAGCAGCTTCGTAGGAACGGGAGGGTTTTTCAATGAGCAGTTCTTC.

In its sample, this clonotype was seen many times. The chain is built from TRBV27 and TRBJ2-2; D possibly uses TRBD1 or TRBD2 (6 bases each). The V end was cut by 2 bases, the J end by 7 bases, with 11 bases between. Germline CDR1 is MNHEY and CDR2 is SMNVEV (reference sequence). The CDR3 spans 14 residues. CDR3 DNA: TGTGCCAGCAGTTTAACGGGGGCGGACGGGGAGCTGTTTTTT. It encodes CASSLTGADGELFF.

This clonotype was seen many times. The chain links TRBV4-1 to TRBJ2-6; D is uncertain. Germline CDR1 and CDR2: MGHRA and YSYEKL. The CDR3 has 17 amino acids. Trimming cost V 4 bases and J 1 base, with 14 bases left between them. The CDR3 DNA reads as TGCGCCAGCAGCCGAGCCGCCGCGGCGTCTGGGGCCAACGTCCTGACTTTC. Residues: CASSRAAAASGANVLTF.

This clonotype was observed a handful of times. The chain combines TRBV30 with TRBJ1-5; D perhaps matches TRBD1 (5 bases). This CDR3 contains 15 residues. CDR1 is GTSNPN, CDR2 SVGIG, per germline (reference sequence). Trimming cost V 4 bases and J 4 bases, with 17 bases left between them. CDR3 nucleotides: TGTGCCTGGAAAGGGCCAGGGAGGGAGAATCAGCCCCAGCATTTT. Translation gives CAWKGPGRENQPQHF.

This clonotype was detected only a few times. This chain uses TRBV3-1 with TRBJ2-5, with D maybe TRBD2 (5 bases). The germline V gene has CDR1 LGHDT and CDR2 YNNKEL (reference sequence). The CDR3 is 14 residues long. Trimming removed 3 bases at V and 4 bases at J, with 12 bases between. In DNA form, the CDR3 reads TGTGCCAGCAGCCACGCTAGCCATCGAGAGACCCAGTACTTC. Translation: CASSHASHRETQYF.

Comments on this clonotype: The junction and the germline gene differ at one end; a read error may be behind it. The chain is built from TRBV7-7 and TRBJ2-2, with D tentatively TRBD2 (7 bases). The CDR3 loop spans 17 amino acids. The germline gives CDR1 SSHAT, CDR2 FNYEAQ (reference sequence). CDR3 protein: CASSSSSGGAGVRELFF. Written as DNA, the CDR3 is TGTGCTAGCAGCTCATCATCGGGGGGCGCTGGAGTCCGGGAGCTGTTTTTT.

V usage is TRBV6-5 and J usage is TRBJ2-5, with 8 positions matching TRBD1. Germline CDR1 MNHEY, CDR2 SVGAGI. This CDR3 is 17 amino acids long. V shed 1 base and J 7 bases; nucleotides not matched to a gene: 14. CDR3 sequence: CASSYYGIEDRVGTQYF. The CDR3 DNA sequence: TGTGCCAGCAGTTACTACGGTATTGAGGACAGGGTTGGGACCCAGTACTTC.

This clonotype was found many times. The chain joins TRBV28 to TRBJ2-5; D is unclear. Germline CDR1 MDHEN, CDR2 SYDVKM. V was trimmed by 1 base and J by 4 bases, leaving 13 bases between them. The CDR3 is 15 amino acids. CDR3 DNA: TGTGCCAGCAGTTTATCGGGCTCAGAGGTAGAGACCCAGTACTTC. Translating gives CASSLSGSEVETQYF.

This chain links TRBV12-3 or TRBV12-4 with TRBJ2-3, with 7 bases that match TRBD1. Trimming removed 6 bases from V and 11 bases from J; junction bases left unmatched: 11. The CDR3 length is 13 residues. The CDR3 DNA sequence: TGTGCCAGCAGCCTAGAGTTGGACAGGCGGCAGTATTTT. This gives the protein CASSLELDRRQYF.

This chain uses TRBV2 with TRBJ1-1; no clear D gene. Trimming stripped 3 bases from V and 11 bases from J, with 13 bases between. This CDR3 region has 12 residues. CDR1 is SNHLY, CDR2 FYNNEI, per germline. CDR3 DNA sequence: TGTGCCAGCAGTGACTCCGCAGATCGGGCTTTCTTT. Translating gives CASSDSADRAFF.

The sample holds a few counts of this clonotype. The V and J genes are TRBV29-1 and TRBJ2-2; 9 bases match TRBD1. Germline V gene lookup returns CDR1 SQVTM and CDR2 ANQGSEA. The CDR3 has 15 residues. J was trimmed by 3 bases and V by 3 bases; bases with no gene match: 5. CDR3 nucleotides: TGCAGCGTTGAGGGGACAGGGCATTACACCGGGGAGCTGTTTTTT. This translates into CSVEGTGHYTGELFF.

The chain combines TRBV7-2 with TRBJ1-6; unclear D gene. CDR1 and CDR2 (germline): SGHTA, FQGNSA. Trimming stripped 5 bases from V and 5 bases from J, with 16 bases between. The CDR3 is made up of 16 amino acids. In nucleotides, the CDR3 is TGTGCCAGCAGCCCCGCCTCCCGAGGGAATAATTCACCCCTCCACTTT. This codes for CASSPASRGNNSPLHF. Full variable domain (outside the CDR3, taken from reference TRBV7-2 and TRBJ1-6): GAGVSQSPSNKVTEKGKDVELRCDPISGHTALYWYRQSLGQGLEFLIYFQGNSAPDKSGLPSDRFSAERTGGSVSTLTIQRTQQEDSAVYLCASSPASRGNNSPLHFGNGTRLTVT.

In its sample, this clonotype was seen many times. The chain couples TRBV19 to TRBJ1-6, with D possibly being TRBD1 (5 bases). The length of the CDR3 is 11 residues. Germline V CDR1 and CDR2: LNHDA, SQIVND (reference sequence). V lost 7 bases, J lost 11 bases, and 9 bases lay in between. The CDR3 here is CASIQGTPLHF. In DNA form, the CDR3 reads TGTGCCAGTATCCAGGGAACACCCCTCCACTTT.

This clonotype was counted at least ten times. The chain employs TRBV24-1 and TRBJ2-7; 10 bases line up with TRBD1. The CDR3 extends over 16 amino acids. The germline gives CDR1 KGHDR, CDR2 SFDVKD. The V gene end was trimmed by 4 bases and the J gene end by 5 bases; junction bases not matched to a gene: 10. DNA for the CDR3: TGTGCCACCAGTGACCCTGGACAGGGGGGTTCCAACGAGCAGTACTTC. Translated, it gives CATSDPGQGGSNEQYF.